This TCR beta chain was sequenced during a study of identical twins. TCRdb reprocessed the 5' RACE reads via MiXCR and lists one record per CDR3 protein. The profile shows 550,000 to 700,000 distinct CDR3 sequences, around a tenth of them singletons. This clonotype was seen only a few times. A further study also used this sample, focusing on yellow fever vaccine responses in identical twins.

The material sequenced was PBMCs. This clonotype originated in a woman younger than 30 in good health.

CDR3 region: CASSPAGQNQPQHF. CDR3 bases: TGTGCCAGCTCACCAGCGGGACAGAATCAGCCCCAGCATTTT. This sequence joins TRBV18 and TRBJ1-5, with TRBD1 matching over 7 bases. Trimming cost V 2 bases and J 4 bases; bases outside gene matches: 2. This CDR3 is 14 amino acids long. The germline CDR1 and CDR2 sequences are KGHSH and LQKENI.